The clone carrying this T cell receptor beta chain was found a few times. The antigen is not known. From the 5' RACE reads, TCRdb called clonotypes with MiXCR, one entry per CDR3 protein. The data show roughly 300,000 distinct CDR3 sequences, with roughly 8% seen just once and 14% to 15% held by the top ten. The data stem from a study of CD8 T cells in ankylosing spondylitis. The study's findings and limits: In ankylosing spondylitis blood, a motif of fewer than 10 highly homologous TCR beta variants appeared characteristic. Clones linked to disease were reported to show significant enrichment in matched ankylosing spondylitis synovial fluid.

Specimen: blood, either unsorted or a sorted T cell fraction (not recorded which). The receptor was isolated from a male donor with ankylosing spondylitis.

CDR3: CASSFSGRLQETQYF. The CDR3 DNA is TGTGCCAGCAGCTTTAGCGGGAGGTTACAAGAGACCCAGTACTTC. The chain combines TRBV7-2 with TRBJ2-5; 10 positions match TRBD2. With 3 bases clipped from V and 2 bases from J, the junction kept 3 bases outside the gene matches. This CDR3 comprises 15 residues. Germline CDR1 and CDR2: SGHTA and FQGNSA.